Here is one T cell receptor (beta chain) with its context. The antigen is undetermined. The method was immunoSEQ multiplex PCR; TCRdb's version includes in-frame clones alone and lacks a portion of them. The repertoire holds over a million clones, with roughly 74% as singletons. The sample comes from a study of shared clonotypes between healthy human individuals. At the level of the study: Donor ages ranged 18 to 49 years: a couple of women, a few men. Overall study findings and caveats: For naive CD4 cells, 4.5% to 6.5% of clonotypes were shared across a few donors.

Sequencing used memory CD4+ T cells from PBMCs. This sample's subset: CD45RA-negative fraction. The TCR was taken from a man younger than 30 in good health. Some clones in this sample may be carry-over from other donors' samples.

Here the CDR3 reads CASSQDSGIGRLRNEQFF. CDR3 coding DNA: TGCGCCAGCAGCCAGGATAGCGGTATAGGGAGGTTAAGAAATGAGCAGTTCTTC. The genes are TRBV4-3 and TRBJ2-1, with D perhaps TRBD2 (6 bases). CDR3 size: 18 residues. Germline lookup yields CDR1 LGHNA and CDR2 YSLEER. V lost 3 bases, J lost 7 bases, and 25 bases lay in between.